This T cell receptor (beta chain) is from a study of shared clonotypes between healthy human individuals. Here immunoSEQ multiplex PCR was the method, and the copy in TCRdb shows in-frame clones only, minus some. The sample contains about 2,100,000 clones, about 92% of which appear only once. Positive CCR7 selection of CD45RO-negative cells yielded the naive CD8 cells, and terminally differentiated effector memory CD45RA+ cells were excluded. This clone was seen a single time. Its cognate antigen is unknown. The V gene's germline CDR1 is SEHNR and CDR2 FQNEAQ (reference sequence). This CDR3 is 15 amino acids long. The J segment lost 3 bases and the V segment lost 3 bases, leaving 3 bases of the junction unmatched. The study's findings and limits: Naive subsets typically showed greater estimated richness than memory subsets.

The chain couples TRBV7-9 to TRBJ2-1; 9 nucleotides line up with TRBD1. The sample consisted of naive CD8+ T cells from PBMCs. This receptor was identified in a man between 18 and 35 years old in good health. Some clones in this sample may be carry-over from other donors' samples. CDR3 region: CASSFRQGVYNEQFF. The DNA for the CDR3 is TGTGCCAGCAGCTTTAGACAGGGGGTCTACAATGAGCAGTTCTTC.